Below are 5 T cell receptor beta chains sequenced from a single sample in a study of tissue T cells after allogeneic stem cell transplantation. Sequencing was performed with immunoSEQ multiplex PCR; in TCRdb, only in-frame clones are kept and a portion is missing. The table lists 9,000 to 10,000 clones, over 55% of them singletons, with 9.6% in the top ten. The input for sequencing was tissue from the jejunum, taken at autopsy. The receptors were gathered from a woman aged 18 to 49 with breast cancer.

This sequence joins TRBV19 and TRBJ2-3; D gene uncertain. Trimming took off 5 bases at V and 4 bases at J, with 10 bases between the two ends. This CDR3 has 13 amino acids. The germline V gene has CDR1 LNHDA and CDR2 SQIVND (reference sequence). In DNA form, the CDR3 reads TGTGCCAGTAGTTCGGGCGGTCCAGATACGCAGTATTTT. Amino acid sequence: CASSSGGPDTQYF.

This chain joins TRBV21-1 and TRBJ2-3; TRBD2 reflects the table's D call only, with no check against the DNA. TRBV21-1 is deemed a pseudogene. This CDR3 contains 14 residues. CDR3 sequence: CASRPPDSADTQYF. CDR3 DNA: TGTGCCAGCCGCCCCCCCGATTCGGCAGATACGCAGTATTTT.

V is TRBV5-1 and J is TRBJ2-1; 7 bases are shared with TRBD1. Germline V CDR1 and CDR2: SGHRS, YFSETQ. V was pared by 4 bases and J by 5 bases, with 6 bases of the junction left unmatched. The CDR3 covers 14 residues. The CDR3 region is CASSDIQGNNEQFF. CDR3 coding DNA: TGCGCCAGCAGCGACATACAGGGGAACAATGAGCAGTTCTTC.

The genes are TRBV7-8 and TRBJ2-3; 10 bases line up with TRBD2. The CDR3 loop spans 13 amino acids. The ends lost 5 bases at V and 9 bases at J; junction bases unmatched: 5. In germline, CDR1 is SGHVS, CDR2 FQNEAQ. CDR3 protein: CASSPGTSDTQYF. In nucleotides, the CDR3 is TGTGCCAGCAGCCCAGGGACTAGCGACACGCAGTATTTT. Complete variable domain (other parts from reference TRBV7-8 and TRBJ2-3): GAGVSQSPRYKVAKRGQDVALRCDPISGHVSLFWYQQALGQGPEFLTYFQNEAQLDKSGLPSDRFFAERPEGSVSTLKIQRTQQEDSAVYLCASSPGTSDTQYFGPGTRLTVL.

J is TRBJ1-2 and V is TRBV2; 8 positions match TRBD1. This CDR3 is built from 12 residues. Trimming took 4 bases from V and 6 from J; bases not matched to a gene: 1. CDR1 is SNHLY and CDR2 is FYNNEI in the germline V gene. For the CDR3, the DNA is TGTGCCAGCAGTGCAGGGGGCGATGGCTACACCTTC. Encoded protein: CASSAGGDGYTF.